These 5 T cell receptor beta chains were sequenced from one sample in a study of blood T cell repertoires in COVID-19. The repertoire was sequenced with immunoSEQ multiplex PCR; TCRdb's copy has only in-frame clones and lacks some. The sample has under 100,000 clones; roughly 80% are singletons. Source material: peripheral blood. The receptors were sampled from a woman in her thirties or forties with active or convalescent COVID-19.

The chain links TRBV19 to TRBJ2-7, with D possibly TRBD2 on 7 matching bases. The CDR3 consists of 15 residues. CDR1 is LNHDA, CDR2 SQIVND, per germline (reference sequence). Trimming shortened V by 4 bases and J by 5 bases, and 18 bases separated the two germline ends. The CDR3 DNA follows: TGTGCCAGTAGTAGTAACAGGGCGGGGGCGAACGAGCAGTACTTC. This codes for CASSSNRAGANEQYF.

This chain connects TRBV25-1 to TRBJ2-7; a possible D gene is TRBD2 (6 bases). Trimming took 2 bases from V and 3 from J, leaving 11 bases between them. Looked up from germline, CDR1 is MGHDK and CDR2 is SYGVNS. The CDR3 length is 14 residues. The CDR3 DNA is TGTGCCAGCAGTGAAAGTGGGACTTTCTACGAGCAGTACTTC. This gives the protein CASSESGTFYEQYF.

This clone has only one observation. The rearrangement uses TRBV12-5 and TRBJ2-1; TRBD2 is a possible D gene (5 bases). Trimming took 0 bases from V and 4 from J, leaving 19 bases between them. Per the germline V gene, CDR1 is LGHNT and CDR2 is FRNRAP. The CDR3 is 18 amino acids. The CDR3 region is CASGLVLSDGVRYNEQFF. DNA for the CDR3: TGTGCTAGTGGTTTGGTACTTAGCGACGGGGTAAGGTACAATGAGCAGTTCTTC.

The gene calls are TRBV7-9 and TRBJ1-1, with a tentative D call TRBD1 (6 bases). V lost 1 base to trimming and J lost 4 bases, with 10 bases between them. Germline CDR1 and CDR2: SEHNR and FQNEAQ (reference sequence). CDR3 length: 14 amino acids. CDR3 protein: CASSLDPQGTEAFF. The CDR3 bases are TGTGCCAGCAGCTTAGACCCACAGGGCACTGAAGCTTTCTTT.

The gene calls are TRBV7-9 and TRBJ1-4; 8 bases agree with TRBD1. The germline gives CDR1 SEHNR, CDR2 FQNEAQ (reference sequence). The V segment lost 3 bases and the J segment 6 bases; nucleotides outside the gene matches: 3. The CDR3 totals 14 residues. In nucleotides, the CDR3 is TGTGCCAGCAGCTTCGTGACAGGGGATGAAAAACTGTTTTTT. Protein product: CASSFVTGDEKLFF.